This T cell receptor beta chain was found in a study of cytomegalovirus exposure and HLA in healthy donors. It was with 60 Vbeta and 13 Jbeta primers that the PCR ran. The protocol was immunoSEQ multiplex PCR, while the TCRdb copy is restricted to in-frame clones and leaves out a portion. The table has some 150,000 clones, 75% to 85% seen once. The sequencing sample was made of PBMCs. The clonotype was recovered from a man over 45 in good health and CMV-seronegative.

The CDR3 region has the DNA TGTGCCAGCAGTCAAAGGGCTAGGGGGCATTACTATGGCTACACCTTC. It encodes CASSQRARGHYYGYTF. This sequence joins TRBV6-4 and TRBJ1-2, with TRBD1 matching 7 bases. The germline CDR1 and CDR2 sequences are MRHNA and SNTAGT. V shed 5 bases and J 3 bases; nucleotides not matched to a gene: 12. The CDR3 sequence is 16 residues long.